This T cell receptor beta chain comes out of a study of blood T cell repertoires in COVID-19. V was pared by 2 bases and J by 8 bases, with 16 bases between. The CDR3 has 14 residues. CDR1 SGHRS and CDR2 YFSETQ come from the germline V gene. Sequenced by immunoSEQ multiplex PCR; TCRdb stores in-frame clones only, minus some. The data hold about 210,000 clones, with 80% to 90% observed a single time. The sample taken for sequencing was peripheral blood. This TCR derives from a man aged 40-50 years who had recovered from COVID-19. The chain links TRBV5-1 to TRBJ1-2; no firm D call. The CDR3 DNA is TGCGCCAGCAGCTTCCTCGGGGTAGAGGGCGGCTACACCTTC. Its protein product is CASSFLGVEGGYTF.